The 31 T cell receptor beta chains below were found in one sample sequenced in a study of chemoradiotherapy in HPV16-positive cancers (dated by TCRdb to 2021 to 2024). The library came from the immunoSEQ multiplex PCR assay. The table comes from immuneACCESS by way of TCRdb, which keeps in-frame sequences with V and J called. Part of the clones is missing from these tables; in studies checked, under half for an unresolved V gene and the rest for unknown reasons. The sample records roughly 15,000 clones, roughly three quarters of which are singletons. In total, the top ten clones hold approximately 9.4% of the sample. Collection took place from a patient who underwent chemoradiotherapy. Receptor source: a human donor with HPV-associated anogenital cancer.

The rearrangement joins TRBV4-1 to TRBJ2-3, with 8 bases fitting TRBD2. CDR3 length equals 15 residues. Germline V gene lookup returns CDR1 MGHRA and CDR2 YSYEKL. V was pared by 5 bases and J by 2 bases, with 6 bases of the junction left unmatched. The CDR3 reads CASSESGGYTDTQYF. DNA of the CDR3: TGCGCCAGCAGCGAGAGCGGGGGCTACACAGATACGCAGTATTTT.

V is TRBV30 and J is TRBJ1-3, with D possibly being TRBD1 (5 bases). The V gene lost 8 bases and the J gene lost 0 bases, with 11 bases spanning the gap. Germline assignment: CDR1 GTSNPN and CDR2 SVGIG (reference sequence). The CDR3 has 13 residues. CDR3 nucleotides: TGTGCCCGAACAGGTTACTCTGGAAACACCATATATTTT. Protein product: CARTGYSGNTIYF.

The chain has TRBV2 and TRBJ1-4; perhaps TRBD1 as D (5 bases). The V gene lost 7 bases and the J gene lost 0 bases, with 12 bases spanning the gap. CDR3 size: 15 residues. CDR1 is SNHLY and CDR2 is FYNNEI in the germline V gene. The CDR3 spells CASKGPHATNEKLFF. As DNA, the CDR3 is TGTGCCAGCAAGGGGCCTCACGCAACTAATGAAAAACTGTTTTTT.

This clone appeared a few times. The V gene is TRBV6-1, the J gene TRBJ2-7; D is possibly TRBD2 (6 bases). V dropped 5 bases and J dropped 2 bases, with 13 bases sitting between them. The CDR3 is made up of 14 amino acids. Germline CDR1 reads MNHNS; CDR2 reads SASEGT. This chain's CDR3 is CASSISPGAYEQYF. The CDR3 coding sequence is TGTGCCAGCAGTATCAGCCCGGGGGCCTACGAGCAGTACTTC.

This clone has more than one count but fewer than ten. The chain has TRBV29-1 and TRBJ1-1; no clear D. The germline V gene has CDR1 SQVTM and CDR2 ANQGSEA. This CDR3 has 13 residues. V dropped 6 bases and J dropped 0 bases, with 11 bases sitting between them. The CDR3: CSVSKHMNTEAFF. CDR3 in DNA: TGCAGCGTCTCGAAGCACATGAACACTGAAGCTTTCTTT. The full variable domain, its missing parts supplied by reference TRBV29-1 and TRBJ1-1, is SAVISQKPSRDICQRGTSLTIQCQVDSQVTMMFWYRQQPGQSLTLIATANQGSEATYESGFVIDKFPISRPNLTFSTLTVSNMSPEDSSIYLCSVSKHMNTEAFFGQGTRLTVV.

This chain links TRBV5-1 with TRBJ2-3; 8 nucleotides line up with TRBD2. Losses at the gene ends were 4 bases for V and 1 base for J; bases not matched to a gene: 5. The CDR3 spans 15 residues. Germline V gene lookup returns CDR1 SGHRS and CDR2 YFSETQ. CDR3 DNA: TGCGCCAGCAGCGGAGGGCGGGGGGGCACAGATACGCAGTATTTT. It codes for CASSGGRGGTDTQYF.

The chain combines TRBV5-4 with TRBJ2-1; 8 bases are shared with TRBD1. The CDR3 loop spans 16 amino acids. V lost 4 bases to trimming and J lost 9 bases; unmatched junction nucleotides: 15. CDR1 is SGHNT and CDR2 is YYREEE in the germline V gene (reference sequence). CDR3 in DNA: TGTGCCAGCAGCACGGGACAGGTTAGGGTAGGTGGTGAGCAGTTCTTC. Translation: CASSTGQVRVGGEQFF.

This clone appeared once. This chain joins TRBV4-2 and TRBJ1-2, with D maybe TRBD1 (6 bases). Germline V CDR1 and CDR2: LGHNA, YNFKEQ. The V and J ends lost 0 bases and 0 bases respectively, with 8 bases between them. The CDR3 consists of 15 residues. The CDR3 region is CASSQDAGANYGYTF. CDR3 nucleotide sequence: TGTGCCAGCAGCCAAGATGCAGGGGCTAACTATGGCTACACCTTC.

J is TRBJ1-2 and V is TRBV7-9; D is possibly TRBD1 (5 bases). Trimming removed 1 base at V and 7 bases at J, with 13 bases between. The CDR3 has 14 amino acids. Germline V lookup: CDR1 SEHNR, CDR2 FQNEAQ (reference sequence). The CDR3 coding sequence is TGTGCCAGCAGCTTAGGAGACAGAATCGGTGGCTACACCTTC. It specifies CASSLGDRIGGYTF. Full variable domain (rest looked up from reference TRBV7-9 and TRBJ1-2): DTGVSQNPRHKITKRGQNVTFRCDPISEHNRLYWYRQTLGQGPEFLTYFQNEAQLEKSRLLSDRFSAERPKGSFSTLEIQRTEQGDSAMYLCASSLGDRIGGYTFGSGTRLTVV.

The V and J genes are TRBV5-1 and TRBJ2-1, with D unresolved. Trimming removed 0 bases at V and 2 bases at J, with 9 bases between. Looked up from germline, CDR1 is SGHRS and CDR2 is YFSETQ. The CDR3 extends over 15 amino acids. The CDR3: CASSLASVTYNEQFF. The CDR3 bases are TGCGCCAGCAGCTTGGCGTCGGTGACCTACAATGAGCAGTTCTTC.

The rearrangement links TRBV29-1 to TRBJ1-1; maybe TRBD1 (5 bases). Per germline, CDR1 SQVTM and CDR2 ANQGSEA. The CDR3 covers 13 residues. With 4 bases removed from V and 5 bases from J, the gap between germline ends came to 14 bases. CDR3 protein: CSVGPDGATEAFF. The CDR3 DNA sequence: TGCAGCGTTGGGCCGGACGGGGCAACTGAAGCTTTCTTT.

The chain couples TRBV4-2 to TRBJ1-2; D gene ambiguous. The V gene's germline CDR1 is LGHNA and CDR2 YNFKEQ. V lost 4 bases to trimming and J lost 5 bases, with 20 bases between them. The CDR3 runs to 16 residues. Here the CDR3 DNA reads TGTGCCAGCAGCCCAACCAAACGCTCGGGTGGGTATGGCTACACCTTC. The encoded protein is CASSPTKRSGGYGYTF.

V and J are TRBV19 and TRBJ2-1; no firm D call. Between the trimmed V and J ends, which lost 1 base and 0 bases, there was a span of 7 bases. CDR1 and CDR2 (germline): LNHDA, SQIVND (reference sequence). The CDR3 spans 15 residues. The CDR3: CASSIAPSSYNEQFF. CDR3 DNA: TGTGCCAGTAGTATAGCACCGAGCTCCTACAATGAGCAGTTCTTC.

V usage is TRBV2 and J usage is TRBJ2-1; 9 nucleotides agree with TRBD1. CDR1 and CDR2 (germline): SNHLY, FYNNEI. After removal of 4 bases from V and 9 bases from J, the junction contained 7 bases not matched to a gene. The CDR3 is 14 residues long. The CDR3 DNA is TGTGCCAGCAGTGTCGTGACAGGGGGTTCTGAGCAGTTCTTC. Its protein is CASSVVTGGSEQFF.

The rearrangement joins TRBV30 to TRBJ1-2; D is unresolved. Trimming cost V 5 bases and J 4 bases, with 11 bases left between them. From germline, CDR1 is GTSNPN and CDR2 SVGIG (reference sequence). The CDR3 consists of 12 residues. CDR3 sequence: CAWAGSPYGYTF. CDR3 nucleotide sequence: TGTGCCTGGGCGGGCAGTCCCTATGGCTACACCTTC.

The table lists this clone with a count of one. The V and J genes are TRBV6-1 and TRBJ2-7; 10 positions agree with TRBD1. Per germline, CDR1 MNHNS and CDR2 SASEGT. The CDR3 covers 15 residues. The V gene end was trimmed by 6 bases and the J gene end by 1 base; junction bases not matched to a gene: 6. CDR3 region: CASSERTGGSYEQYF. CDR3 in DNA: TGTGCCAGCAGCGAAAGGACAGGGGGTTCCTACGAGCAGTACTTC.

V usage is TRBV28 and J usage is TRBJ1-2; tentative D call: TRBD1 (5 bases). Trimming shortened V by 9 bases and J by 4 bases, and 18 bases separated the two germline ends. In germline, CDR1 is MDHEN, CDR2 SYDVKM. This CDR3 is 14 amino acids long. The CDR3 DNA is TGTGCCAGTAAACTCACGGGACTTGTCTATGGCTACACCTTC. Its protein product is CASKLTGLVYGYTF.

This chain uses TRBV14 with TRBJ2-7, with D perhaps given as TRBD1 or TRBD2 (5 bases each). CDR3 size: 14 residues. Germline CDR1 is SGHDN and CDR2 is FVKESK. V lost 2 bases to trimming and J lost 7 bases, with 15 bases between them. The CDR3 sequence: CASSQYSWGFEQYF. CDR3 nucleotides: TGTGCCAGCAGCCAATACAGTTGGGGGTTTGAGCAGTACTTC.

The rearrangement links TRBV20-1 to TRBJ1-1; D is uncertain. CDR1 and CDR2 from the germline V gene are DFQATT and SNEGSKA (reference sequence). The CDR3 is made up of 11 amino acids. Trimming removed 6 bases at V and 5 bases at J, with 10 bases between. CDR3 DNA sequence: TGCAGTGCCGGCGGGAGAACTGAAGCTTTCTTT. This sequence encodes CSAGGRTEAFF.

The sample holds one count of this clone. The chain uses TRBV4-1 and TRBJ2-7; D unresolved. Germline CDR1 reads MGHRA; CDR2 reads YSYEKL. The CDR3 spans 14 residues. V lost 1 base and J 6 bases, leaving 13 bases between the germline ends. This chain's CDR3 is CASSQVVRVREQYF. The CDR3 nucleotides read TGCGCCAGCAGCCAAGTGGTACGGGTCCGCGAGCAGTACTTC.

The rearrangement uses TRBV5-1 and TRBJ1-5, with TRBD1 matching 8 bases. With V trimmed by 0 bases and J by 2 bases, 10 bases remained unmatched. The CDR3 consists of 18 residues. Germline-derived CDR1 and CDR2 are SGHRS and YFSETQ. CDR3 amino acids: CASSLGPRTGRGNQPQHF. CDR3 nucleotides: TGCGCCAGCAGCTTGGGGCCCCGGACAGGGAGAGGCAATCAGCCCCAGCATTTT.

The V and J genes are TRBV9 and TRBJ1-1; D unclear. CDR1 is SGDLS and CDR2 is YYNGEE in the germline V gene. The V end lost 0 bases, the J end lost 5 bases, and 8 bases lay between the germline ends. This CDR3 has 13 residues. This CDR3 is CASSVGIWTEAFF. The CDR3 DNA is TGTGCCAGCAGCGTAGGAATCTGGACTGAAGCTTTCTTT. Looking up the rest from reference TRBV9 and TRBJ1-1 gives the full variable domain: DSGVTQTPKHLITATGQRVTLRCSPRSGDLSVYWYQQSLDQGLQFLIQYYNGEERAKGNILERFSAQQFPDLHSELNLSSLELGDSALYFCASSVGIWTEAFFGQGTRLTVV.

The chain is built from TRBV19 and TRBJ2-7, with a tentative D call TRBD2 (6 bases). The CDR3 has 18 amino acids. The germline gives CDR1 LNHDA, CDR2 SQIVND (reference sequence). Trimming left V 4 bases short and J 3 bases short, with 25 bases between. The CDR3 reads CASSTGTRLHHLNYEQYF. DNA for the CDR3: TGTGCCAGTAGTACGGGGACTCGATTACATCACCTAAACTACGAGCAGTACTTC. Complete variable domain (other parts from reference TRBV19 and TRBJ2-7): DGGITQSPKYLFRKEGQNVTLSCEQNLNHDAMYWYRQDPGQGLRLIYYSQIVNDFQKGDIAEGYSVSREKKESFPLTVTSAQKNPTAFYLCASSTGTRLHHLNYEQYFGPGTRLTVT.

The V call is TRBV4-3, the J call TRBJ2-3; the D is unclear. The CDR3 is 14 residues long. From germline, CDR1 is LGHNA and CDR2 YSLEER. V lost 4 bases and J 4 bases, leaving 12 bases between the germline ends. CDR3 sequence: CASSPDVGADTQYF. The DNA for the CDR3 is TGCGCCAGCAGCCCCGATGTTGGGGCAGATACGCAGTATTTT.

V is TRBV14 and J is TRBJ1-5, with D tentatively TRBD1 (5 bases). The CDR3 is 13 amino acids. CDR1 and CDR2 (germline): SGHDN, FVKESK. V was pared by 5 bases and J by 6 bases, with 11 bases between. In DNA form, the CDR3 reads TGTGCCAGCAGCTTAAGGGGTGGTCAGCCCCAGCATTTT. It encodes CASSLRGGQPQHF.

The chain recombines TRBV7-8 with TRBJ2-7; tentatively, D is TRBD2 (7 bases). This CDR3 has 15 residues. Germline loops: CDR1 SGHVS, CDR2 FQNEAQ. Trimming stripped 5 bases from V and 3 bases from J, with 17 bases between. Here the CDR3 reads CASSTMGGGGYEQYF. The CDR3 DNA sequence: TGTGCCAGCAGCACCATGGGAGGGGGTGGCTACGAGCAGTACTTC.

V usage is TRBV2 and J usage is TRBJ1-2; D remains ambiguous. Trimming pared 5 bases from V and 4 bases from J, leaving 11 bases between. There are 13 residues in the CDR3. Germline V lookup: CDR1 SNHLY, CDR2 FYNNEI. The CDR3, as DNA: TGTGCCAGCAGTCCCCAAGGGATCTATGGCTACACCTTC. Translated: CASSPQGIYGYTF.

The gene calls are TRBV28 and TRBJ1-2; possible D gene TRBD1, 5 bases. The V gene lost 2 bases and the J gene lost 6 bases, with 10 bases spanning the gap. The CDR3 has 13 amino acids. CDR1 is MDHEN and CDR2 is SYDVKM in the germline V gene. The CDR3 spells CASSLMGGNGYTF. Written as DNA, the CDR3 is TGTGCCAGCAGTTTAATGGGGGGGAATGGCTACACCTTC.

The chain employs TRBV27 and TRBJ2-7, with D unresolved. CDR3 size: 13 residues. Germline values: CDR1 MNHEY, CDR2 SMNVEV (reference sequence). V gave up 0 bases and J gave up 6 bases, with 9 bases separating them. For the CDR3, the DNA is TGTGCCAGCAGTTTATCGGAGACTCGCGAGCAGTACTTC. This encodes CASSLSETREQYF.

The gene calls are TRBV30 and TRBJ1-1; possible D gene TRBD1, 5 bases. The CDR3 is 14 residues long. CDR1 and CDR2 from the germline V gene are GTSNPN and SVGIG (reference sequence). V was shortened by 8 bases and J by 1 base, with 17 bases between the two germline ends. In DNA form, the CDR3 reads TGTGCCCTAAGGGACCCTGGGGGGAACACTGAAGCTTTCTTT. Translating gives CALRDPGGNTEAFF.

The V gene is TRBV10-3, the J gene TRBJ2-6; D remains ambiguous. V was cut by 3 bases and J by 0 bases, with 18 bases left in between. There are 19 residues in the CDR3. From germline, CDR1 is ENHRY and CDR2 SYGVKD. In nucleotides, the CDR3 is TGTGCCATCAGTGAAGCTCTTGGGCAGGAGAGCTCTGGGGCCAACGTCCTGACTTTC. Translating it yields CAISEALGQESSGANVLTF.